The source of this T cell receptor beta chain is a study of blood T cell repertoires in COVID-19. Study background: Whether acute or convalescent, the COVID-19 samples came from the United States, Italy and Spain. T cells, B-cell-depleted T cells, or PBMCs supplied cDNA or gDNA.

The study recruited people aged roughly 18 to 100 years across approximately 25 US areas. Clinical history reported by participants formed the basis on which cohorts were assigned. Here immunoSEQ multiplex PCR was the method, and the copy in TCRdb shows in-frame clones only, minus some. The table has approximately 210,000 clones, around 80% seen once. V lost 0 bases and J lost 8; bases outside the gene matches: 3. Germline CDR1 reads MNHEY; CDR2 reads SVGAGI. The CDR3 consists of 15 residues. The specimen sequenced was PBMCs or T cells enriched from blood (not recorded which). V is TRBV6-5 and J is TRBJ1-4, with 10 bases fitting TRBD1. The sequence came from a man between 25 and 39 years old with acute COVID-19. CDR3 region: CASSYSTGGSEKLFF. The CDR3 DNA follows: TGTGCCAGCAGTTACTCGACAGGGGGCTCAGAAAAACTGTTTTTT.